The 27 T cell receptor beta chains below were found in one sample sequenced in a study of T cell repertoires in cytomegalovirus infection. Their recognized antigens are unknown. TCRdb redid the calling of the reads with MiXCR, one entry per CDR3 protein. This repertoire shows approximately 600,000 distinct CDR3 sequences, 40% found once; its top ten account for around 48%. The specimen comprised cultured PBMCs, sampled from culture after CMV antigen stimulation. The receptors were gathered from a human donor in good health (CMV status not recorded). Some clones in this sample may be carry-over from other donors' samples.

The genes are TRBV7-6 and TRBJ2-7, with TRBD2 matching 8 bases. Trimming removed 4 bases from V and 2 bases from J; junction bases left unmatched: 10. The CDR3 consists of 16 residues. Germline V gene data show CDR1 as SGHVS and CDR2 as FNYEAQ. CDR3 residues: CASSSSGGPVTYEQYF. As DNA, the CDR3 is TGTGCCAGCAGCTCCAGCGGGGGACCGGTTACCTACGAGCAGTACTTC. Full variable domain (remainder filled in from reference TRBV7-6 and TRBJ2-7): GAGVSQSPRYKVTKRGQDVALRCDPISGHVSLYWYRQALGQGPEFLTYFNYEAQQDKSGLPNDRFSAERPEGSISTLTIQRTEQRDSAMYRCASSSSGGPVTYEQYFGPGTRLTVT.

The rearrangement uses TRBV6-2 or TRBV6-3 and TRBJ1-1; D unresolved. Germline-derived CDR1 and CDR2 are MNHEY and SVGEGT. This CDR3 contains 16 residues. The ends were cut back, 5 bases at V and 5 bases at J, with 21 bases in the middle. CDR3 sequence: CASSTTYGYPGTEAFF. CDR3 sequence (DNA): TGTGCCAGCAGTACGACTTATGGTTACCCGGGGACTGAAGCTTTCTTT.

The chain carries TRBV7-2 and TRBJ2-1; TRBD2 matches at 11 bases. The length of the CDR3 is 15 residues. From germline, CDR1 is SGHTA and CDR2 FQGNSA. Losses at the gene ends were 7 bases for V and 8 bases for J; bases not matched to a gene: 10. The CDR3: CASKTRLAGFYEQFF. The CDR3 nucleotides read TGTGCCAGCAAAACGAGACTAGCGGGATTCTATGAGCAGTTCTTC.

In its sample, this clonotype was seen a few times. The chain links TRBV7-2 to TRBJ2-1; TRBD1 aligns across 9 bases. The CDR3 has 14 amino acids. The junction had 4 bases not matched to a gene; V was cut back by 5 bases and J by 5 bases. Germline CDR1 reads SGHTA; CDR2 reads FQGNSA. In DNA form, the CDR3 reads TGTGCCAGCAGCCCGGGACAGGGAAACAATGAGCAGTTCTTC. Translating it yields CASSPGQGNNEQFF.

This clonotype was detected only a few times. The rearrangement links TRBV6-8 to TRBJ2-2; 10 bases are shared with TRBD2. The junction had 9 bases not matched to a gene; V was cut back by 6 bases and J by 8 bases. CDR1 and CDR2 from the germline V gene are MNHGY and SAAAGT. The CDR3 loop spans 15 amino acids. This CDR3 reads CASRKAGGRIGELFF. The CDR3 nucleotides read TGTGCCAGCAGGAAAGCGGGAGGGCGCATAGGGGAGCTGTTTTTT.

This clonotype was counted at least ten times. The V and J genes are TRBV7-8 and TRBJ2-7; the match to TRBD1 covers 10 bases. J gave up 4 bases and V 0 bases, and 6 bases lay outside the gene matches. This CDR3 comprises 16 residues. CDR1 is SGHVS, CDR2 FQNEAQ, per germline. The CDR3, as DNA: TGTGCCAGCAGCTTAGCCCCCGGGACAGGGGCGTACGAGCAGTACTTC. As protein: CASSLAPGTGAYEQYF.

The CDR3 coding sequence is TGTGCCAGCAGTGACTGGGGAGTCGGTGACCACTATGAAAAACTGTTTTTT. This encodes CASSDWGVGDHYEKLFF. This rearrangement joins TRBV2 to TRBJ1-4; no definite D call. Per the germline V gene, CDR1 is SNHLY and CDR2 is FYNNEI. The CDR3 totals 17 residues. The V gene lost 3 bases and the J gene lost 6 bases, with 20 bases spanning the gap.

The sample holds many counts of this clonotype. The V gene is TRBV7-2, the J gene TRBJ1-2; D is unclear. The CDR3 extends over 11 amino acids. Germline V gives CDR1 SGHTA, CDR2 FQGNSA. The ends were cut back, 2 bases at V and 7 bases at J, with 5 bases in the middle. CDR3 DNA: TGTGCCAGCAGCTTACTCGTTGGCTACACCTTC. Amino acid sequence: CASSLLVGYTF.

The genes are TRBV7-2 and TRBJ2-2; the D gene is possibly TRBD1 (8 bases). Germline assignment: CDR1 SGHTA and CDR2 FQGNSA. The CDR3 consists of 15 residues. V shed 1 base and J shed 6 bases, with 12 bases lying between them. CDR3 nucleotide sequence: TGTGCCAGCAGCTTAGACAGGGGGGGGGCCGGGGAGCTGTTTTTT. Translating it yields CASSLDRGGAGELFF.

This chain connects TRBV12-3 or TRBV12-4 to TRBJ2-1; 8 bases are a match to TRBD1. Losses at the gene ends were 5 bases for V and 12 bases for J; bases not matched to a gene: 6. The CDR3 contains 12 residues. CDR3 residues: CASSLRQGWQFF. The CDR3 DNA reads as TGTGCCAGCAGTCTCAGACAGGGGTGGCAGTTCTTC.

The rearrangement joins TRBV7-9 to TRBJ1-1, with no clear D. The V gene lost 5 bases and the J gene lost 3 bases, with 28 bases spanning the gap. From germline, CDR1 is SEHNR and CDR2 FQNEAQ (reference sequence). The CDR3 is 19 amino acids. The CDR3 nucleotides read TGTGCCAGCAGCCCCCCCCATTCGATATCTCGTACCATGGACACTGAAGCTTTCTTT. Translation gives CASSPPHSISRTMDTEAFF.

V is TRBV7-2 and J is TRBJ1-2; D not resolved. Germline assignment: CDR1 SGHTA and CDR2 FQGNSA. The germline V and J ends were trimmed by 0 bases and 4 bases, with 3 bases remaining between them. The CDR3 loop spans 12 amino acids. The CDR3, as DNA: TGTGCCAGCAGCTTAGCTAGCTATGGCTACACCTTC. This encodes CASSLASYGYTF. The whole variable domain, filled in from reference TRBV7-2 and TRBJ1-2, reads GAGVSQSPSNKVTEKGKDVELRCDPISGHTALYWYRQSLGQGLEFLIYFQGNSAPDKSGLPSDRFSAERTGGSVSTLTIQRTQQEDSAVYLCASSLASYGYTFGSGTRLTVV.

V usage is TRBV12-3 or TRBV12-4 and J usage is TRBJ2-3; TRBD2 is a possible D gene (5 bases). Trimming cost V 3 bases and J 4 bases, with 17 bases left between them. This CDR3 region has 16 residues. The chain's CDR3 is CASSFFTGFGADTQYF. CDR3 coding DNA: TGTGCCAGCAGTTTCTTTACCGGGTTCGGGGCAGATACGCAGTATTTT.

This clonotype was seen more than once but under ten times. The rearrangement uses TRBV6-1 and TRBJ2-5; the D is unclear. The germline V gene encodes CDR1 MNHNS and CDR2 SASEGT. V was clipped by 1 base and J by 3 bases, with 15 bases between them. The CDR3 is made up of 16 amino acids. CDR3 residues: CASSEGTTLREETQYF. The DNA of the CDR3 is TGTGCCAGCAGTGAAGGGACCACATTAAGGGAAGAGACCCAGTACTTC.

This clonotype was seen a few times. The chain has TRBV27 and TRBJ1-2; 7 bases fit TRBD1. The V segment lost 5 bases and the J segment 4 bases; nucleotides outside the gene matches: 16. This CDR3 is 17 amino acids long. CDR1 is MNHEY and CDR2 is SMNVEV in the germline V gene (reference sequence). The CDR3 protein is CASSHKLGTATSYGYTF. DNA of the CDR3: TGTGCCAGCAGTCATAAGTTAGGGACAGCCACCTCCTATGGCTACACCTTC.

V gene TRBV6-5 combines with J gene TRBJ2-5, with D possibly being TRBD2 (6 bases). This CDR3 contains 17 residues. The germline V gene encodes CDR1 MNHEY and CDR2 SVGAGI. Trimming cost V 0 bases and J 7 bases, with 21 bases left between them. The chain's CDR3 is CASSYSTLNQGLGTQYF. In DNA, the CDR3 is TGTGCCAGCAGTTACTCTACCCTGAACCAGGGACTTGGGACCCAGTACTTC.

The chain combines TRBV7-9 with TRBJ1-1; no definite D call. The V gene lost 0 bases and the J gene lost 11 bases, with 7 bases spanning the gap. CDR1 SEHNR and CDR2 FQNEAQ come from the germline V gene (reference sequence). This CDR3 has 11 residues. The CDR3 protein is CASSLAVMAFF. The CDR3 nucleotides are TGTGCCAGCAGCTTAGCGGTAATGGCTTTCTTT.

The rearrangement uses TRBV20-1 and TRBJ2-1; D is perhaps TRBD1 (5 bases). With 6 bases removed from V and 0 bases from J, the gap between germline ends came to 15 bases. CDR3 size: 15 residues. CDR1 is DFQATT and CDR2 is SNEGSKA in the germline V gene (reference sequence). As DNA, the CDR3 is TGCAGTGCGCGTCGACAGATAAGCTCCTACAATGAGCAGTTCTTC. As protein: CSARRQISSYNEQFF.

The chain links TRBV7-2 to TRBJ1-4; TRBD1 is a possible D gene (6 bases). Germline V gene data show CDR1 as SGHTA and CDR2 as FQGNSA. There are 13 residues in the CDR3. With 4 bases removed from V and 11 bases from J, the gap between germline ends came to 14 bases. Here the CDR3 reads CASSYYRAGKLFF. DNA for the CDR3: TGTGCCAGCAGCTACTACAGGGCTGGGAAACTGTTTTTT.

This clonotype was observed many times. The rearrangement links TRBV7-2 to TRBJ1-3, with D uncertain. This CDR3 region has 14 residues. The V end lost 5 bases, the J end lost 8 bases, and 16 bases lay between the germline ends. The germline V gene has CDR1 SGHTA and CDR2 FQGNSA. The CDR3 nucleotides are TGTGCCAGCAGCCGCATGAATGGCGGGTACACCATATATTTT. Its protein product is CASSRMNGGYTIYF.

The gene calls are TRBV19 and TRBJ1-3; D unresolved. V lost 4 bases, J lost 2 bases, and 9 bases lay in between. The CDR3 sequence is 14 residues long. Germline CDR1 is LNHDA and CDR2 is SQIVND (reference sequence). CDR3 residues: CASSSQFAGNTIYF. The CDR3, as DNA: TGTGCCAGTAGTAGCCAATTTGCTGGAAACACCATATATTTT.

This chain joins TRBV20-1 and TRBJ1-2; a weak D match, TRBD1 (5 bases). CDR3 size: 15 residues. Germline assignment: CDR1 DFQATT and CDR2 SNEGSKA (reference sequence). Deletions cut 1 base from V and 3 bases from J, with 15 bases between. This CDR3 is CSARGGRRGHYGYTF. The CDR3, as DNA: TGCAGTGCTAGAGGGGGCCGAAGGGGACACTATGGCTACACCTTC.

The V gene is TRBV6-2 or TRBV6-3, the J gene TRBJ2-7; D assignment may be TRBD1 or TRBD2 (5 bases each). Germline CDR1 is MNHEY and CDR2 is SVGEGT. The CDR3 extends over 17 amino acids. V lost 0 bases, J lost 1 base, and 16 bases lay in between. DNA of the CDR3: TGTGCCAGCAGTTACTCCGAACTGGGAGAGGGGTCCTACGAGCAGTACTTC. Translating gives CASSYSELGEGSYEQYF.

This clonotype occurred a few times. CDR3 sequence reads: CASSLGTGEGYTQYF. As DNA, the CDR3 is TGTGCCAGCAGCCTCGGGACAGGGGAGGGCTATACGCAGTATTTT. The genes are TRBV27 and TRBJ2-3; TRBD1 matches at 10 bases. The CDR3 loop spans 15 amino acids. With V trimmed by 6 bases and J by 7 bases, 10 bases remained unmatched. Germline CDR1 reads MNHEY; CDR2 reads SMNVEV (reference sequence).

The rearrangement links TRBV12-3 or TRBV12-4 to TRBJ2-2, with D possibly being TRBD1 (7 bases). Trimming stripped 6 bases from V and 5 bases from J, with 28 bases between. CDR3 size: 19 residues. The CDR3 reads CASRRRGGLGGRETGELFF. CDR3 sequence (DNA): TGTGCCAGCAGACGGAGAGGGGGTCTAGGGGGCCGGGAGACCGGGGAGCTGTTTTTT.

This clonotype was seen a few times. The chain carries TRBV12-3 or TRBV12-4 and TRBJ1-1; TRBD1 agrees at 8 bases. Trimming cost V 4 bases and J 0 bases; bases outside gene matches: 10. This CDR3 region has 17 residues. The CDR3 coding sequence is TGTGCCAGCAGTTGGAGACAGGGGCTCCATCTGAACACTGAAGCTTTCTTT. Its translation is CASSWRQGLHLNTEAFF.

This chain links TRBV28 with TRBJ1-2; TRBD1 might be the D (6 bases). The V and J ends lost 9 bases and 6 bases respectively, with 11 bases between them. Germline CDR1 and CDR2: MDHEN and SYDVKM. This CDR3 spans 11 amino acids. CDR3 in amino acids: CARGTPDGYTF. The CDR3 bases are TGTGCCAGGGGGACACCGGATGGCTACACCTTC.